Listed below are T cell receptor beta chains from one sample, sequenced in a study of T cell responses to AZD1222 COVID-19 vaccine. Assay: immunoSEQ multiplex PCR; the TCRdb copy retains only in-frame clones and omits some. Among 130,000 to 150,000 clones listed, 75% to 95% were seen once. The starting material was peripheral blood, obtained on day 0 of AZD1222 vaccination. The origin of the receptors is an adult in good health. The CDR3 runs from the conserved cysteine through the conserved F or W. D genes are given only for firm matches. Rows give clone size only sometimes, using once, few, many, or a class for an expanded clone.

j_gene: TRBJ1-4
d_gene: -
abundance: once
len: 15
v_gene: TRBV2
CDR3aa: CASTEWGSTNEKLFF
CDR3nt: TGTGCCAGCACTGAATGGGGGAGTACTAATGAAAAACTGTTTTTT

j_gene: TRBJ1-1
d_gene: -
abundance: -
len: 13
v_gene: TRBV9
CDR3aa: CASSVAGSTEAFF
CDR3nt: TGTGCCAGCAGCGTAGCAGGGAGCACTGAAGCTTTCTTT

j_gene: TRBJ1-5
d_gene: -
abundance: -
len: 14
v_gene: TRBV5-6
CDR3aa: CASSLLSSSQPQHF
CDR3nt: TGTGCCAGCAGCTTGCTCAGTTCGAGTCAGCCCCAGCATTTT

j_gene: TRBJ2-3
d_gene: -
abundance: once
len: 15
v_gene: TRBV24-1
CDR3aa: CATSDWTDSTDTQYF
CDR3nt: TGTGCCACCAGTGATTGGACCGACAGCACAGATACGCAGTATTTT

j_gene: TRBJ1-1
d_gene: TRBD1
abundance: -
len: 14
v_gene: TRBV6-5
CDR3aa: CATTGGPGAAEAFF
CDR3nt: TGTGCCACCACAGGGGGCCCCGGGGCAGCTGAAGCTTTCTTT

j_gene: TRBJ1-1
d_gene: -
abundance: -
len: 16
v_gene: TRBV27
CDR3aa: CASIPWWAGRRTEAFF
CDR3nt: TGTGCCAGCATCCCCTGGTGGGCAGGGAGAAGGACTGAAGCTTTCTTT

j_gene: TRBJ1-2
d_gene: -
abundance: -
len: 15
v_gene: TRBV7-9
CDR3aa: CASSPQTDSNYGYTF
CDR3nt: TGTGCCAGCAGCCCCCAGACAGATTCTAACTATGGCTACACCTTC

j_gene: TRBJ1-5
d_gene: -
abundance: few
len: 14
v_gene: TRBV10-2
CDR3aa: CASSEGRSNQPQHF
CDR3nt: TGCGCCAGCAGTGAGGGGAGGAGCAATCAGCCCCAGCATTTT

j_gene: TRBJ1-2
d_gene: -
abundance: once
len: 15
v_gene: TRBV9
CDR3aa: CASSPGRGSFYGYTF
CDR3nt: TGTGCCAGCAGCCCTGGGCGGGGCTCCTTCTATGGCTACACCTTC

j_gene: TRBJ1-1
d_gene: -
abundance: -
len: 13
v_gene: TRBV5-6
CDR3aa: CASSLRMNTEAFF
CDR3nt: TGTGCCAGCAGCTTACGGATGAACACTGAAGCTTTCTTT

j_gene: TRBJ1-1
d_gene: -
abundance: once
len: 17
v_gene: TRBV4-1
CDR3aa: CASSQGLVDFRNTEAFF
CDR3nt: TGCGCCAGCAGCCAGGGATTGGTAGATTTTCGGAACACTGAAGCTTTCTTT

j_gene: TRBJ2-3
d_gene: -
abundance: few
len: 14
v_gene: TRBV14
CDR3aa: CASSRAEREDTQYF
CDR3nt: TGTGCCAGCAGCCGAGCGGAGAGGGAAGATACGCAGTATTTT

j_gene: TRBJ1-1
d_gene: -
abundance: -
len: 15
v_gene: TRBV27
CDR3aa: CASSPPGHLNTEAFF
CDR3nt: TGTGCCAGCAGCCCACCCGGACACCTGAACACTGAAGCTTTCTTT

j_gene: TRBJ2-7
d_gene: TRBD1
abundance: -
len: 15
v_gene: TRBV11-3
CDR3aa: CASRRRGQGAYEQYF
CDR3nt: TGTGCCAGCCGGCGAAGGGGACAGGGGGCTTACGAGCAGTACTTC

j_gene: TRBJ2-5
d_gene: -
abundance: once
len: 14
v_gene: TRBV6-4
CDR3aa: CASSDSNPQETQYF
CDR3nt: TGTGCCAGCAGTGACTCTAACCCGCAAGAGACCCAGTACTTC

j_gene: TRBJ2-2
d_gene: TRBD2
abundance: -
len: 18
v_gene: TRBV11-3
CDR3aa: CASSSQGLAGEQAGELFF
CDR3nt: TGTGCCAGCAGCTCCCAGGGACTAGCGGGAGAACAGGCCGGGGAGCTGTTTTTT

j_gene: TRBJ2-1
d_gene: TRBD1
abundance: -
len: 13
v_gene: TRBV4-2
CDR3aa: CASRKLGGLEQFF
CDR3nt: TGTGCCAGCAGAAAATTAGGGGGCCTAGAGCAGTTCTTC

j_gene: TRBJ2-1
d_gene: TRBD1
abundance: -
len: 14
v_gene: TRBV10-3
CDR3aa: CAIRPGQGYNEQFF
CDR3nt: TGTGCCATCAGGCCGGGACAGGGATACAATGAGCAGTTCTTC

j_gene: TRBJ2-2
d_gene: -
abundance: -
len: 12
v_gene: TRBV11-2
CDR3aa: CASSLLRGELFF
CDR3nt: TGTGCCAGCAGCCTACTACGAGGGGAGCTGTTTTTT

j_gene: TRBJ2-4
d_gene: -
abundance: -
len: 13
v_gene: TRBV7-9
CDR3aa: CASSLGSKNIQYF
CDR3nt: TGTGCCAGCAGCTTAGGGTCCAAAAACATTCAGTACTTC

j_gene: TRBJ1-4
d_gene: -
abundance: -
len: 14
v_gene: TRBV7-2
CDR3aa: CASSPDLYQEKLFF
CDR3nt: TGTGCCAGCAGCCCGGACCTCTATCAGGAAAAACTGTTTTTT

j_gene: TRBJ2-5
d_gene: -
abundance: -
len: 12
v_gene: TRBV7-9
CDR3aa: CASTLTSGTQYF
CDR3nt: TGTGCCAGCACCCTCACCTCGGGGACCCAGTACTTC

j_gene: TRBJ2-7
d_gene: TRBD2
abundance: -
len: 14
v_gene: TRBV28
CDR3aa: CASTLSQAGGEQYF
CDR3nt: TGTGCCAGCACCCTTTCACAAGCGGGGGGAGAGCAGTACTTC

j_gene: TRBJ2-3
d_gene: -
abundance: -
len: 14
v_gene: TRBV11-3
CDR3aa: CASSLDRATDTQYF
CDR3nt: TGTGCCAGCAGCTTAGATCGTGCCACAGATACGCAGTATTTT

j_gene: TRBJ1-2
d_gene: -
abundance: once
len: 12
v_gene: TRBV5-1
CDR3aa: CASSLEMRGYTF
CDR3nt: TGCGCCAGCAGCTTGGAGATGAGGGGCTACACCTTC

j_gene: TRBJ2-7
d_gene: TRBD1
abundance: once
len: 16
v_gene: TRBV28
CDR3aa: CASSSMPGTGPYEQYF
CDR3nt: TGTGCCAGCAGTTCCATGCCCGGGACAGGGCCCTACGAGCAGTACTTC

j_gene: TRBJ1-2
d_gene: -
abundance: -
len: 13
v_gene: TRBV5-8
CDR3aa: CASSFRGDYGYTF
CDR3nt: TGTGCCAGCAGCTTTCGGGGCGACTATGGCTACACCTTC

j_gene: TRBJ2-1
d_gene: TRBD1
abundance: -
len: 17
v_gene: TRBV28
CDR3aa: CASSPFTGQGAYNEQFF
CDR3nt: TGTGCCAGCAGTCCATTTACAGGACAGGGGGCCTACAATGAGCAGTTCTTC

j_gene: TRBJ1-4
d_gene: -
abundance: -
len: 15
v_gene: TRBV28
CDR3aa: CASRSRGGTNEKLFF
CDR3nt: TGTGCCAGCAGGTCGCGGGGGGGAACTAATGAAAAACTGTTTTTT

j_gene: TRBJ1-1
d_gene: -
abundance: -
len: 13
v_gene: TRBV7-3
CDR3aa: CASSFGKNTEAFF
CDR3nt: TGTGCCAGCAGCTTTGGTAAGAACACTGAAGCTTTCTTT

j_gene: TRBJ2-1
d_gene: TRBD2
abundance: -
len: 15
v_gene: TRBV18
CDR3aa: CASSPLADPRGEQFF
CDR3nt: TGTGCCAGCTCACCCCTAGCGGACCCTCGAGGTGAGCAGTTCTTC

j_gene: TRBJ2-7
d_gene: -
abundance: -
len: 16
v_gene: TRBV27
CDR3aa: CASSLRTGTPGSEQYF
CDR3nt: TGTGCCAGCAGTTTAAGAACCGGGACCCCGGGTTCCGAGCAGTACTTC

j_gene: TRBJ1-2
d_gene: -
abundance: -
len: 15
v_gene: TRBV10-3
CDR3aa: CAISESYKKGYGYTF
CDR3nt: TGTGCCATCAGTGAGTCGTACAAAAAGGGCTATGGCTACACCTTC

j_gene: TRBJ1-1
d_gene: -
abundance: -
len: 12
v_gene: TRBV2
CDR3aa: CARGQLNTEAFF
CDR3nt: TGTGCCAGAGGACAGCTGAACACTGAAGCTTTCTTT

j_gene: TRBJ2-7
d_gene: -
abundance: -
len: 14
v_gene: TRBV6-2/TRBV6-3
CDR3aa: CASSTLGGTYEQYF
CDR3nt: TGTGCCAGCAGCACCCTGGGGGGAACATACGAGCAGTACTTC

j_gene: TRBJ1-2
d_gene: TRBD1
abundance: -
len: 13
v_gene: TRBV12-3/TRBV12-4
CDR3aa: CASSLARGRGYTF
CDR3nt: TGTGCCAGCAGTTTAGCGAGGGGGCGCGGCTACACCTTC

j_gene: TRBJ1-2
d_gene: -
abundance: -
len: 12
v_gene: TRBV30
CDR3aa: CAWARANYGYTF
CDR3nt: TGTGCCTGGGCACGAGCTAACTATGGCTACACCTTC

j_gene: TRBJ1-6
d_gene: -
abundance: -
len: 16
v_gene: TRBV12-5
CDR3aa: CASGRPGDAYNSPLHF
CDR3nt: TGTGCTAGTGGACGCCCGGGGGACGCCTATAATTCACCCCTCCACTTT

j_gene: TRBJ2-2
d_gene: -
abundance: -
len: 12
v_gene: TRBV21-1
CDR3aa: CASSKKGGELFF
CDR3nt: TGTGCCAGCAGCAAAAAAGGCGGGGAGCTGTTTTTT